Shown below are 30 T cell receptor beta chains from a single sample sequenced in a study of blood T cell repertoires in COVID-19. Libraries were prepared by immunoSEQ multiplex PCR; TCRdb keeps only in-frame clonotypes and omits some of them. The sample records approximately 170,000 clones, roughly 85% being singletons. The sample consisted of peripheral blood. These TCRs come from an elderly woman with active or convalescent COVID-19.

The V call is TRBV19, the J call TRBJ1-5; D call uncertain. V shed 3 bases and J shed 7 bases, with 10 bases lying between them. This CDR3 spans 13 amino acids. From germline, CDR1 is LNHDA and CDR2 SQIVND (reference sequence). CDR3: CASSIRYIQPQHF. As DNA, the CDR3 is TGTGCCAGTAGTATCCGATACATCCAGCCCCAGCATTTT.

This sequence joins TRBV18 and TRBJ2-4; 15 bases agree with TRBD2. CDR1 is KGHSH and CDR2 is LQKENI in the germline V gene. The CDR3 runs 18 residues. The trim removed 4 bases at V and 1 base at J, leaving 5 bases unmatched. The CDR3 sequence is CASSRTSGRGGAKNIQYF. CDR3 DNA sequence: TGTGCCAGCTCACGGACTAGCGGGAGGGGCGGGGCCAAAAACATTCAGTACTTC.

The chain has TRBV19 and TRBJ1-5; D gene ambiguous. With 4 bases removed from V and 4 bases from J, the gap between germline ends came to 14 bases. The CDR3 covers 15 residues. Germline lookup yields CDR1 LNHDA and CDR2 SQIVND (reference sequence). Here the CDR3 reads CASSTGKLLNQPQHF. The DNA for the CDR3 is TGTGCCAGTAGTACCGGGAAGCTCCTAAATCAGCCCCAGCATTTT.

This sequence joins TRBV5-1 and TRBJ2-7, with a tentative D call TRBD1 (6 bases). Looked up from germline, CDR1 is SGHRS and CDR2 is YFSETQ. The ends were cut back, 6 bases at V and 3 bases at J, with 13 bases in the middle. This CDR3 is built from 13 residues. CDR3 sequence reads: CASTGQNNYEQYF. The CDR3, as DNA: TGCGCCAGCACCGGACAGAACAACTACGAGCAGTACTTC.

V and J are TRBV6-5 and TRBJ1-2; unclear D gene. Trimming took 6 bases from V and 7 from J, leaving 15 bases between them. The germline V gene has CDR1 MNHEY and CDR2 SVGAGI. CDR3 size: 13 residues. CDR3 in amino acids: CASRANQEAGYTF. In DNA form, the CDR3 reads TGTGCCAGCAGGGCCAACCAGGAAGCTGGCTACACCTTC.

The chain employs TRBV7-3 and TRBJ1-1; D is uncertain. Per the germline V gene, CDR1 is SGHTA and CDR2 is FQGTGA. V was trimmed by 6 bases and J by 0 bases, leaving 14 bases between them. This CDR3 spans 15 amino acids. CDR3 bases: TGTGCCAGCAGTAGTAGCGGGAACATGAACACTGAAGCTTTCTTT. It codes for CASSSSGNMNTEAFF.

The CDR3 spells CASRRERSTEAFF. The CDR3 DNA reads as TGCGCCAGCAGAAGAGAGAGGAGTACTGAAGCTTTCTTT. V usage is TRBV10-1 and J usage is TRBJ1-1; D ambiguous. V shed 6 bases and J shed 5 bases, with 13 bases lying between them. Germline V lookup: CDR1 WNHNN, CDR2 SYGVQD (reference sequence). This CDR3 region has 13 residues.

This sequence joins TRBV28 and TRBJ2-5; the match to TRBD2 covers 13 bases. CDR1 is MDHEN and CDR2 is SYDVKM in the germline V gene. V shed 4 bases, J shed 1 base, and the junction held 9 bases outside the gene matches. The CDR3 has 18 amino acids. The CDR3: CASSSLLAGGPVQETQYF. CDR3 sequence (DNA): TGTGCCAGCAGTTCACTACTAGCGGGAGGGCCTGTCCAAGAGACCCAGTACTTC.

The rearrangement joins TRBV6-5 to TRBJ1-3, with a possible D match to TRBD1 (6 bases). This CDR3 comprises 14 residues. Trimming shortened V by 5 bases and J by 0 bases, and 8 bases separated the two germline ends. CDR1 and CDR2 from the germline V gene are MNHEY and SVGAGI. In DNA form, the CDR3 reads TGTGCCAGCAGTACAGGGCTCTCTGGAAACACCATATATTTT. This translates into CASSTGLSGNTIYF.

CDR3 region: CASSQEGPTLREAFF. The CDR3, as DNA: TGCGCCAGCTCCCAGGAGGGGCCAACCTTGAGGGAAGCTTTCTTT. The V call is TRBV10-1, the J call TRBJ1-1, with D tentatively TRBD1 (5 bases). CDR1 WNHNN and CDR2 SYGVQD come from the germline V gene (reference sequence). The CDR3 covers 15 residues. Trimming took 8 bases from V and 8 from J, leaving 24 bases between them.

The CDR3 DNA is TGCGCCAGCAGCTTTTCCGGGACAGGGGGCGATGAGCAGTTCTTC. It translates to CASSFSGTGGDEQFF. The rearrangement links TRBV5-1 to TRBJ2-1; 12 nucleotides line up with TRBD1. Germline CDR1 and CDR2: SGHRS and YFSETQ. V dropped 2 bases and J dropped 8; count of bases not matched to a gene: 5. This CDR3 spans 15 amino acids.

The chain joins TRBV9 to TRBJ2-5; 8 bases map to TRBD2. The CDR3 is 14 amino acids. Unmatched junction bases numbered 5, after V lost 3 bases and J lost 4 bases. CDR1 is SGDLS, CDR2 YYNGEE, per germline. The CDR3 DNA follows: TGTGCCAGCAGCGAAGCGGGAGTGGGAGAGACCCAGTACTTC. This codes for CASSEAGVGETQYF.

This chain connects TRBV28 to TRBJ2-3, with 10 bases that match TRBD1. The CDR3 spans 15 residues. Germline V CDR1 and CDR2: MDHEN, SYDVKM. With 6 bases clipped from V and 0 bases from J, the junction kept 3 bases outside the gene matches. The CDR3 protein is CASRGQGISTDTQYF. The CDR3 DNA follows: TGTGCCAGCAGGGGACAGGGGATTAGCACAGATACGCAGTATTTT.

The chain couples TRBV5-1 to TRBJ1-3; no clear D. CDR3 length: 14 residues. The germline V and J ends were trimmed by 5 bases and 1 base, with 10 bases remaining between them. CDR1 and CDR2 (germline): SGHRS, YFSETQ. In DNA form, the CDR3 reads TGCGCCAGCAGGGGGAGTAGTTCTGGAAACACCATATATTTT. Residues: CASRGSSSGNTIYF.

The chain uses TRBV29-1 and TRBJ2-5; D may be TRBD1 (5 bases). V lost 6 bases and J lost 4, with 12 bases in between. The CDR3 totals 12 residues. The germline gives CDR1 SQVTM, CDR2 ANQGSEA. Here the CDR3 DNA reads TGCAGCGTGGAACAGGATCGAGAGACCCAGTACTTC. Translating gives CSVEQDRETQYF.

The chain couples TRBV6-5 to TRBJ2-1; TRBD2 matches 7 bases. Germline loops: CDR1 MNHEY, CDR2 SVGAGI. This CDR3 contains 15 residues. Trimming removed 8 bases from V and 1 base from J; junction bases left unmatched: 8. For the CDR3, the DNA is TGTGCCAGCCAGGGAGGGAGAGGTTCCTACAATGAGCAGTTCTTC. It translates to CASQGGRGSYNEQFF.

This clone was found once. The chain employs TRBV20-1 and TRBJ2-3; D is ambiguous. The CDR3 is 11 residues long. Germline CDR1 reads DFQATT; CDR2 reads SNEGSKA (reference sequence). Trimming left V 2 bases short and J 6 bases short, with 6 bases between. The CDR3 protein is CSARTADTQYF. In DNA form, the CDR3 reads TGCAGTGCTAGAACTGCGGATACGCAGTATTTT.

The chain uses TRBV4-2 and TRBJ2-7; D gene unclear. The CDR3 is 14 amino acids. The V end lost 0 bases, the J end lost 3 bases, and 9 bases lay between the germline ends. The germline gives CDR1 LGHNA, CDR2 YNFKEQ. CDR3 sequence: CASSQDLGSYEQYF. Written as DNA, the CDR3 is TGTGCCAGCAGCCAAGATCTTGGCAGCTACGAGCAGTACTTC.

CDR3 DNA: TGTGCCAGCTCACCGACAGGGGGCTCGGACACTGAAGCTTTCTTT. Protein product: CASSPTGGSDTEAFF. The genes are TRBV18 and TRBJ1-1, with 10 positions matching TRBD1. Germline V gene data show CDR1 as KGHSH and CDR2 as LQKENI. J was trimmed by 3 bases and V by 3 bases; bases with no gene match: 4. The length of the CDR3 is 15 residues.

The chain carries TRBV5-8 and TRBJ2-5; D is perhaps TRBD1 (8 bases). The V gene's germline CDR1 is SGHTS and CDR2 YDEGEE. With 5 bases removed from V and 1 base from J, the gap between germline ends came to 18 bases. This CDR3 region has 16 residues. CDR3 residues: CASRPGGGSFQETQYF. Written as DNA, the CDR3 is TGTGCCAGCAGGCCAGGGGGCGGGAGTTTCCAAGAGACCCAGTACTTC.

The chain carries TRBV9 and TRBJ2-3; 15 nucleotides match TRBD2. V gave up 0 bases and J gave up 5 bases; unmatched junction bases: 10. The CDR3 covers 19 residues. Germline-derived CDR1 and CDR2 are SGDLS and YYNGEE. The CDR3 DNA is TGTGCCAGCAGCGTAGCTTACTCGGGACTAGCGGGAGGAAGAGATACGCAGTATTTT. Encoded protein: CASSVAYSGLAGGRDTQYF. The entire variable domain, with the rest obtained from reference TRBV9 and TRBJ2-3, is as follows: DSGVTQTPKHLITATGQRVTLRCSPRSGDLSVYWYQQSLDQGLQFLIQYYNGEERAKGNILERFSAQQFPDLHSELNLSSLELGDSALYFCASSVAYSGLAGGRDTQYFGPGTRLTVL.

The chain couples TRBV18 to TRBJ1-6; D possibly corresponds to TRBD1 (6 bases). Trimming shortened V by 4 bases and J by 0 bases, and 10 bases separated the two germline ends. CDR1 KGHSH and CDR2 LQKENI come from the germline V gene. The CDR3 consists of 16 residues. The CDR3 coding sequence is TGTGCCAGCTCACGAGGACAGAGCTCCTATAATTCACCCCTCCACTTT. Amino acids: CASSRGQSSYNSPLHF.

The chain links TRBV5-1 to TRBJ2-1, with a possible D match to TRBD1 (5 bases). With 2 bases removed from V and 9 bases from J, the gap between germline ends came to 15 bases. CDR1 SGHRS and CDR2 YFSETQ come from the germline V gene. CDR3 length equals 14 residues. The chain's CDR3 is CASSLQDNTAEQFF. The DNA of the CDR3 is TGCGCCAGCAGCTTACAGGATAATACCGCTGAGCAGTTCTTC.

The V call is TRBV10-3, the J call TRBJ1-2; D is possibly TRBD1 (6 bases). The V gene lost 4 bases and the J gene lost 4 bases, with 10 bases spanning the gap. The CDR3 spans 13 residues. Germline CDR1 and CDR2: ENHRY and SYGVKD. DNA for the CDR3: TGTGCCATCAGTGCAGGGGAACTCTATGGCTACACCTTC. Residues: CAISAGELYGYTF.

This chain uses TRBV10-3 with TRBJ1-3; no clear D gene. This CDR3 region has 15 residues. The V gene's germline CDR1 is ENHRY and CDR2 SYGVKD. The V end was cut by 10 bases, the J end by 0 bases, with 16 bases between. As DNA, the CDR3 is TGTGCCACCCGGCGCGACGGAGGCTCTGGAAACACCATATATTTT. Translating it yields CATRRDGGSGNTIYF.

The gene calls are TRBV18 and TRBJ2-1; tentative D call: TRBD2 (6 bases). V lost 5 bases, J lost 0 bases, and 14 bases lay in between. CDR3 length: 16 residues. Germline V gene sequence: CDR1 KGHSH, CDR2 LQKENI. CDR3 coding DNA: TGTGCCAGCTCATCCCAGCGGGCGAGCTCCTACAATGAGCAGTTCTTC. It is translated as CASSSQRASSYNEQFF. The full variable domain, rest sourced from reference TRBV18 and TRBJ2-1, is NAGVMQNPRHLVRRRGQEARLRCSPMKGHSHVYWYRQLPEEGLKFMVYLQKENIIDESGMPKERFSAEFPKEGPSILRIQQVVRGDSAAYFCASSSQRASSYNEQFFGPGTRLTVL.

The rearrangement links TRBV3-1 (or the pseudogene TRBV3-2) to TRBJ2-1, with TRBD2 matching over 8 bases. The germline V gene encodes CDR1 LGHDT and CDR2 YNNKEL (reference sequence). The CDR3 is 16 amino acids. Germline trimming cut 4 bases from V and 8 bases from J; bases unmatched to any gene: 13. As DNA, the CDR3 is TGTGCCAGCAGCCTCAGGGCGGGAGGACGGTTCCATGAGCAGTTCTTC. Translation: CASSLRAGGRFHEQFF.

In DNA, the CDR3 is TGTGCCAGTAGTGCGGGAGGGGGGGCCTCCTACAATGAGCAGTTCTTC. Encoded protein: CASSAGGGASYNEQFF. The chain joins TRBV19 to TRBJ2-1, with 9 positions matching TRBD2. From germline, CDR1 is LNHDA and CDR2 SQIVND (reference sequence). This CDR3 region has 16 residues. The V segment lost 5 bases and the J segment 0 bases; nucleotides outside the gene matches: 5.

This clone has only one observation. The junction shows a germline mismatch at one end, possibly a read error. The rearrangement uses TRBV7-9 and TRBJ2-5; TRBD1 aligns across 9 bases. CDR3 length: 15 amino acids. Germline V CDR1 and CDR2: SEHNR, FQNEAQ (reference sequence). CDR3 residues: CASTLTGGVSETQYF. CDR3 in DNA: TGTGCCAGCACCTTAACAGGGGGCGTTTCGGAGACCCAGTACTTC.

The J gene is TRBJ2-1, the V gene TRBV3-1 (or the pseudogene TRBV3-2), with 7 bases that match TRBD1. Germline V gene sequence: CDR1 LGHDT, CDR2 YNNKEL (reference sequence). The CDR3 is made up of 16 amino acids. J lost 6 bases, V lost 4 bases, and 12 bases had no gene match. The CDR3 DNA reads as TGTGCCAGCAGCCCGAAAGGGACAGCGAGGGGCAATGAGCAGTTCTTC. Protein sequence: CASSPKGTARGNEQFF.